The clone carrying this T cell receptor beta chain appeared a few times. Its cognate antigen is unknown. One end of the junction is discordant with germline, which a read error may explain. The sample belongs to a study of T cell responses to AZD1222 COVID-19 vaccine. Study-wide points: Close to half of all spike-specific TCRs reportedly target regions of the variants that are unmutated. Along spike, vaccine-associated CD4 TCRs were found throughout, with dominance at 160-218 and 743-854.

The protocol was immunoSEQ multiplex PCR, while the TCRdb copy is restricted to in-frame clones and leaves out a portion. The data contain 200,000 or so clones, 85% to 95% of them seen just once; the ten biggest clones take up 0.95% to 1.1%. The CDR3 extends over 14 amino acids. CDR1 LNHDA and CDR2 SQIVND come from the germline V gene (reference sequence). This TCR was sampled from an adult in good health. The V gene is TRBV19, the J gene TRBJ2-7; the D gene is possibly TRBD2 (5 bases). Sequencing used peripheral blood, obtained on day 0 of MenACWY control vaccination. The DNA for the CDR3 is TGTGCCAGTAGTATAGTGAGGGAATCCTCCGAGCAGTACTTC. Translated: CASSIVRESSEQYF.